This TCR beta chain was identified during a study of blood T cell repertoires in COVID-19. Study-wide context: Donors in the United States, Italy and Spain gave samples during acute or convalescent COVID-19. T cells, B-cell-depleted T cells, or PBMCs supplied cDNA or gDNA.

The method was immunoSEQ multiplex PCR; TCRdb's version includes in-frame clones alone and lacks a portion of them. In the table there are under 70,000 clones, 80% to 95% of which are singletons. This clone was recorded once. This receptor was taken from an elderly man with acute or convalescent COVID-19. Source material: peripheral blood.

CDR3 coding DNA: TGTGCCAGCAGTTCTAGCGGGGGGGCTTCCGATACGCAGTATTTT. It yields the protein CASSSSGGASDTQYF. The rearrangement joins TRBV3-1 (or the pseudogene TRBV3-2) to TRBJ2-3; TRBD2 agrees at 12 bases. The CDR3 has 15 residues. After removal of 6 bases from V and 6 bases from J, the junction contained 7 bases not matched to a gene. The V gene's germline CDR1 is LGHDT and CDR2 YNNKEL (reference sequence).